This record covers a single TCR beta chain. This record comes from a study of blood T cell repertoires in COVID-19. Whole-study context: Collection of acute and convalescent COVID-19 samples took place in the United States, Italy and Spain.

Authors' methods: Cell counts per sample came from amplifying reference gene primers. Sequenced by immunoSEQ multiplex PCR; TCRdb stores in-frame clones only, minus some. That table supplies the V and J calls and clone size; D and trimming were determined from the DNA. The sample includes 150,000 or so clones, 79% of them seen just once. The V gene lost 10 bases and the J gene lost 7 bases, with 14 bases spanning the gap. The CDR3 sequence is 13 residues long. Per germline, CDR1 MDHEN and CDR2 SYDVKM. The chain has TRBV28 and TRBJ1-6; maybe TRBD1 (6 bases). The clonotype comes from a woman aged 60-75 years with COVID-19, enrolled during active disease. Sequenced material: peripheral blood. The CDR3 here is CAIRQDPNSPLHF. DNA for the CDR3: TGTGCCATCAGACAGGACCCGAATTCACCCCTCCACTTT.